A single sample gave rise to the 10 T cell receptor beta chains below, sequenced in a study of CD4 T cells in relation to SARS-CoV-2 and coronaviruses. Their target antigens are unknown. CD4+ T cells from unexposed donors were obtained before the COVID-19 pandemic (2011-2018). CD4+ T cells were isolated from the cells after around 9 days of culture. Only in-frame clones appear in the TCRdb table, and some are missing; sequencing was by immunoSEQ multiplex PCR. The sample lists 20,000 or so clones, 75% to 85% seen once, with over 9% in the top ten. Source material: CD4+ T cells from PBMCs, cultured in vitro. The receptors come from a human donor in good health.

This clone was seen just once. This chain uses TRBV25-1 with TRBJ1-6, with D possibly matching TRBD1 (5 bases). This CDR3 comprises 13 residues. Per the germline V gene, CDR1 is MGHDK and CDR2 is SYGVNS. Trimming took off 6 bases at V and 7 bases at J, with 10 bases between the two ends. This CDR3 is CASSQPGNSPLHF. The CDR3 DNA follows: TGTGCCAGCAGCCAGCCAGGGAATTCACCCCTCCACTTT.

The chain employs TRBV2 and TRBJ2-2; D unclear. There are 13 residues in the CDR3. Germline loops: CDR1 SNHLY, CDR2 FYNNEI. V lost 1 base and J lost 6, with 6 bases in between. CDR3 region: CASSEGSPGELFF. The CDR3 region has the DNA TGTGCCAGCAGTGAAGGGAGCCCCGGGGAGCTGTTTTTT. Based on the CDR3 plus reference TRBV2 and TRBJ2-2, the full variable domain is EPEVTQTPSHQVTQMGQEVILRCVPISNHLYFYWYRQILGQKVEFLVSFYNNEISEKSEIFDDQFSVERPDGSNFTLKIRSTKLEDSAMYFCASSEGSPGELFFGEGSRLTVL.

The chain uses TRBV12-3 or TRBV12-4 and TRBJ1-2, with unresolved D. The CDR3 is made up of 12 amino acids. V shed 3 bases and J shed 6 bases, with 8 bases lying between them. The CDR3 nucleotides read TGTGCCAGCAGTTTTGTCATAGATGGCTACACCTTC. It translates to CASSFVIDGYTF.

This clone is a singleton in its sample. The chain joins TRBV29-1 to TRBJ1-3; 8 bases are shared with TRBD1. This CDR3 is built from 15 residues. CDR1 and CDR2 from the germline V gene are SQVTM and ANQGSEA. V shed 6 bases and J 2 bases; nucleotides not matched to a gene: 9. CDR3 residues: CSVRTGTTTGNTIYF. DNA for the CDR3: TGCAGCGTAAGGACAGGGACAACGACTGGAAACACCATATATTTT.

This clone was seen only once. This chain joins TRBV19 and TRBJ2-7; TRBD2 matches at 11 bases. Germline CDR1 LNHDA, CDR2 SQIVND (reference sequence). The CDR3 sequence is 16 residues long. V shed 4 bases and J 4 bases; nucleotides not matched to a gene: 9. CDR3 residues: CASSTRAGTSGYEQYF. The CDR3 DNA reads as TGTGCCAGTAGTACCAGAGCCGGGACTAGCGGATACGAGCAGTACTTC.

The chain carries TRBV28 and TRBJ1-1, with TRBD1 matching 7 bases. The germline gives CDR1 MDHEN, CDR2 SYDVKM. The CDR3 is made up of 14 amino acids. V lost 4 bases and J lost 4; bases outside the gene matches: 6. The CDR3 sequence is CASSSTGFSTEAFF. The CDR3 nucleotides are TGTGCCAGCAGTTCGACAGGGTTCAGCACTGAAGCTTTCTTT.

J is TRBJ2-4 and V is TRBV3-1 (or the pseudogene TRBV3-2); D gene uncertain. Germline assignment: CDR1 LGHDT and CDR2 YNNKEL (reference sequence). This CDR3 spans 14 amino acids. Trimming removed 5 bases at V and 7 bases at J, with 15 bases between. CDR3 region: CASSTWAGRNIQYF. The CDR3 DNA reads TGTGCCAGCAGCACTTGGGCCGGAAGGAACATTCAGTACTTC.

CDR3 DNA: TGCGCCAGCAGCTTGGCTCTAGCGGGCTCCTACGAGCAGTACTTC. It codes for CASSLALAGSYEQYF. The chain combines TRBV5-1 with TRBJ2-7; 8 positions agree with TRBD2. Germline V gives CDR1 SGHRS, CDR2 YFSETQ. Trimming took 0 bases from V and 0 from J; bases not matched to a gene: 2. The CDR3 has 15 amino acids. The variable domain in full, completed from reference TRBV5-1 and TRBJ2-7, reads KAGVTQTPRYLIKTRGQQVTLSCSPISGHRSVSWYQQTPGQGLQFLFEYFSETQRNKGNFPGRFSGRQFSNSRSEMNVSTLELGDSALYLCASSLALAGSYEQYFGPGTRLTVT.

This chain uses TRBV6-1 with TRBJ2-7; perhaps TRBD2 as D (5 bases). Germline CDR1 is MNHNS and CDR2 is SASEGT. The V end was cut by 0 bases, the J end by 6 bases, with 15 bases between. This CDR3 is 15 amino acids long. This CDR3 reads CASSEASVRRGEQYF. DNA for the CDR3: TGTGCCAGCAGTGAAGCGTCCGTTCGCCGGGGCGAGCAGTACTTC.

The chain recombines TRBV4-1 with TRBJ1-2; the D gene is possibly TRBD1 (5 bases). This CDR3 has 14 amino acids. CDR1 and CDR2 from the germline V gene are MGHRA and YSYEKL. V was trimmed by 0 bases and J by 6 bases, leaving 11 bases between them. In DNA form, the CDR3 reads TGCGCCAGCAGCCAAGATCCAGGGATGGATGGCTACACCTTC. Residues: CASSQDPGMDGYTF.